This TCR beta chain comes out of a study of PD-1 blockade in classical Hodgkin lymphoma. General study results and limits: Reported baseline diversity: healthy donors highest, relapsed/refractory patients lowest. Nivolumab initiation under 1 year post-ASCT meant exclusion. Baseline diversity in complete responders resembled that of newly diagnosed patients. Why the repertoires differ is still unclear, perhaps disease activity or prior therapy.

As regards this clone: Its target is not known.

Profiling relied on immunoSEQ multiplex PCR, and the TCRdb table lists in-frame clones only, not all of them. The table lists around 25,000 clones, 65% to 85% of them singletons. Each patient experienced a relapse that followed autologous stem cell transplantation, and brentuximab vedotin exposure varied. Purified CD4+ T cells were obtained from thawed PBMCs through magnetic negative selection. This CDR3 comprises 16 residues. J gave up 4 bases and V 0 bases, and 9 bases lay outside the gene matches. Germline assignment: CDR1 SQVTM and CDR2 ANQGSEA. The sequence came from a human donor with classical Hodgkin lymphoma. The sequencing here drew on CD4+ T cells from blood, taken at baseline. The rearrangement links TRBV29-1 to TRBJ2-3; 8 positions match TRBD1. CDR3 in DNA: TGCAGCGTTGAAGATCGGGCAGGGGGCTCAGCAGATACGCAGTATTTT. Translating it yields CSVEDRAGGSADTQYF.